A selection of T cell receptor beta chains follows, all from one sample in a study of T cells in Graves' hyperthyroidism and ophthalmopathy. TCRdb independently ran MiXCR on the multiplex PCR reads; one entry per CDR3 protein. The table shows 34,000 or so distinct CDR3 sequences, with about 53% occurring only once. What was sequenced was blood. The source of these receptors is a middle-aged woman with Graves' ophthalmopathy. CDR3s leave out the opening cysteine and the closing phenylalanine or tryptophan. Each record gives: V gene, J gene, D gene, CDR3 length, CDR3 protein. The D gene is left open where the match is weak.

TRBV15	TRBJ2-5	TRBD1	13	ATSSRDSYQETQY
TRBV6-2/TRBV6-3	TRBJ2-2	TRBD2	14	ASSYPGGGGAGELF
TRBV5-4	TRBJ1-6	TRBD1	14	ASRDPKGAADSPLH
TRBV5-1	TRBJ2-1	-	12	ASSRRVGGDEQF
TRBV7-7	TRBJ2-3	-	14	ASSPTGAGETDTQY
TRBV5-6	TRBJ2-1	-	14	ASSSGDANTLNEQF
TRBV10-1	TRBJ1-2	-	8	ASSEAGYT
TRBV7-6	TRBJ2-3	-	15	ASSLVPPAHSTDTQY
TRBV12-3/TRBV12-4	TRBJ2-7	-	11	ASRTGFSYEQY
TRBV11-2	TRBJ1-2	TRBD1	14	ASSFHGLTGDYGYT
TRBV20-1	TRBJ2-1	-	10	SARVPGNTQF
TRBV4-2	TRBJ2-2	TRBD2	16	ASSPAEVAGANTGELF
TRBV5-1	TRBJ1-2	TRBD1	11	ASSRGQDYGYT
TRBV5-1	TRBJ2-5	-	13	ASSLGQGFQETQY
TRBV2	TRBJ2-3	TRBD2	16	ASRPTSGGGTSTDTQY
TRBV6-6	TRBJ2-5	TRBD2	15	ASSFLSSGRARETQY
TRBV11-3	TRBJ1-3	-	12	ASSRRGVGNTIY
TRBV7-3	TRBJ2-7	-	13	ASSQPLGGRIEQY
TRBV3-1	TRBJ1-3	-	12	ASSQILSGNTIY
TRBV20-1	TRBJ1-2	TRBD1	10	SATQGAHGYT
TRBV6-5	TRBJ1-2	-	11	AISVGGNYGYT
TRBV12-3/TRBV12-4	TRBJ2-4	-	11	ASSLTLTGPGY
TRBV19	TRBJ1-1	-	11	ASSVDKNTEAF
TRBV7-9	TRBJ2-3	-	12	ASSPRGNTDTQY
TRBV7-3	TRBJ2-3	-	12	ASSLGRQSDTQY
TRBV6-5	TRBJ2-2	TRBD1	13	ASKTGTGESGELF
TRBV15	TRBJ2-1	TRBD1	14	ATSSRDRGRDNEQF
TRBV5-6	TRBJ2-7	-	9	ASSLTSEQY
TRBV4-2	TRBJ2-7	TRBD2	14	ASSQTRGAGGYEQY
TRBV7-6	TRBJ1-1	-	16	ASSLPPGLGVGGTEAF
TRBV19	TRBJ2-2	-	12	ASGLGPNTGELF
TRBV27	TRBJ1-5	-	13	ASSLMGTGNQPQH
TRBV6-2/TRBV6-3	TRBJ1-4	TRBD1	13	ASRRQGLHGEKLF
TRBV7-6	TRBJ1-2	TRBD1	11	ASSIRDRGHYT
TRBV11-2	TRBJ1-5	-	13	ASSLSGRGNQPQH
TRBV30	TRBJ1-4	TRBD1	11	AWSGTVNEKLF
TRBV27	TRBJ1-5	-	8	ASSRLNQH
TRBV20-1	TRBJ1-3	-	11	SALGGSGNTIY
TRBV7-2	TRBJ2-5	-	13	ASSPSGPYQETQY
TRBV15	TRBJ2-5	TRBD1	12	ATSSRDSAGTQY